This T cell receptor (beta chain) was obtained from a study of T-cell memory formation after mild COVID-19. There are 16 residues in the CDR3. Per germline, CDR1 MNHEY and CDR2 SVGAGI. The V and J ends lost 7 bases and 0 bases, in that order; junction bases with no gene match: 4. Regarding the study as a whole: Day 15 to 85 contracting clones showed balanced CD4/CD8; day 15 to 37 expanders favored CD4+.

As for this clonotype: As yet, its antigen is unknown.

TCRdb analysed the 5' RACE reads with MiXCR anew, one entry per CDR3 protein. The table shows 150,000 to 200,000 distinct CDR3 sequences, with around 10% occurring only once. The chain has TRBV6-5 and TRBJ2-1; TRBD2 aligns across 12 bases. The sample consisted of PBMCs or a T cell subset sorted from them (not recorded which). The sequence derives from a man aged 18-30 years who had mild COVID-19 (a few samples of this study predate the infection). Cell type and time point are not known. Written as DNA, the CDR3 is TGTGCCAGCACTACTAGCGGGGGGTCCTCCTACAATGAGCAGTTCTTC. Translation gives CASTTSGGSSYNEQFF.